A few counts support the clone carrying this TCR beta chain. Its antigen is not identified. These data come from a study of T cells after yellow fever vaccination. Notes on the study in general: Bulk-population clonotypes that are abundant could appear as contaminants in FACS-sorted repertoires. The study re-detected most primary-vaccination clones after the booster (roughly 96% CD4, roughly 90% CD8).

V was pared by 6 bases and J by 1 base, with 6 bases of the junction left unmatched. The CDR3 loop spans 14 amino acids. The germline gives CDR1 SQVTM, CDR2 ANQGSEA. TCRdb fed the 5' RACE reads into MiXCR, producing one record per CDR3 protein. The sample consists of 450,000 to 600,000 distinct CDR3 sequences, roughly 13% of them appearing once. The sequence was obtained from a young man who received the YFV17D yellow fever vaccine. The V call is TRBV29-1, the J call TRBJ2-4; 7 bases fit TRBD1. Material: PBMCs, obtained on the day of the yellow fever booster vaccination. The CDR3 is CSVLQGSAKNIQYF. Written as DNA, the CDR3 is TGCAGCGTCCTACAGGGGTCCGCCAAAAACATTCAGTACTTC.